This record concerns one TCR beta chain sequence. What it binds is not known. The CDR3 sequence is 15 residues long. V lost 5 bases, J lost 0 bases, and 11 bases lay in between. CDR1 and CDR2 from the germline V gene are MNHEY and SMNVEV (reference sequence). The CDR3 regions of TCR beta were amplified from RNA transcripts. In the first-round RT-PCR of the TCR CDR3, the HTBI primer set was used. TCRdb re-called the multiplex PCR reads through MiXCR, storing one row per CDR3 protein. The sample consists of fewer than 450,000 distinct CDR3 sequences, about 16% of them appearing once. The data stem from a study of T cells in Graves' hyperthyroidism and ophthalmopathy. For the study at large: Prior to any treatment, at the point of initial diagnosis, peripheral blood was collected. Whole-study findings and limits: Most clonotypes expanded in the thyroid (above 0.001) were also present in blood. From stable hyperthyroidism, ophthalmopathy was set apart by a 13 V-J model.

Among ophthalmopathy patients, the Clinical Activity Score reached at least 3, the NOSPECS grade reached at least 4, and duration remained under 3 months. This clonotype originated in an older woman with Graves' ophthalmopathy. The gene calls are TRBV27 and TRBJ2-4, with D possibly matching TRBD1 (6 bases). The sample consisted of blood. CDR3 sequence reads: CASSRLTGAKNIQYF. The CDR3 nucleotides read TGTGCCAGCAGTCGGCTGACAGGAGCCAAAAACATTCAGTACTTC.